These 13 T cell receptor beta chains came from one sample sequenced in a study of technical replicates of blood from several donors. Assay: immunoSEQ multiplex PCR; the TCRdb copy retains only in-frame clones and omits some. The profile shows 55,000 to 80,000 clones, approximately 97% of them singletons. Specimen: T cells isolated from PBMCs. The receptors originated from a human donor in good health.

A remark on this clone: The junction departs from the called germline gene at one end, perhaps through a read error. This chain connects TRBV19 to TRBJ2-7, with D perhaps TRBD1 (6 bases). CDR1 is LNHDA, CDR2 SQIVND, per germline (reference sequence). The CDR3 length is 14 residues. The CDR3, as DNA: TGTGCCAGTAGAATAGGACAGAACCACTACGAGCAGTACTTC. Its translation: CASRIGQNHYEQYF. The variable domain in full, completed from reference TRBV19 and TRBJ2-7, reads DGGITQSPKYLFRKEGQNVTLSCEQNLNHDAMYWYRQDPGQGLRLIYYSQIVNDFQKGDIAEGYSVSREKKESFPLTVTSAQKNPTAFYLCASRIGQNHYEQYFGPGTRLTVT.

The V call is TRBV11-3, the J call TRBJ1-1; D might be TRBD1 (5 bases). The CDR3 contains 13 residues. V dropped 5 bases and J dropped 5 bases, with 12 bases sitting between them. Germline V gene lookup returns CDR1 SGHNT and CDR2 YENEEA. CDR3 nucleotides: TGTGCCAGCAGCGGGGGAGGGAGGACTGAAGCTTTCTTT. This translates into CASSGGGRTEAFF.

J is TRBJ1-1 and V is TRBV6-1; D may be TRBD1 (6 bases). The CDR3 contains 14 residues. Germline CDR1 is MNHNS and CDR2 is SASEGT. Between the trimmed V and J ends, which lost 6 bases and 4 bases, there was a span of 15 bases. The CDR3 DNA reads TGTGCCAGCAGGACCAGACAGGAGATCACTGAAGCTTTCTTT. It codes for CASRTRQEITEAFF.

The rearrangement links TRBV4-1 to TRBJ2-3; 8 bases line up with TRBD2. Trimming removed 3 bases from V and 4 bases from J; junction bases left unmatched: 12. The CDR3 totals 17 residues. CDR1 is MGHRA and CDR2 is YSYEKL in the germline V gene. CDR3 sequence reads: CASSHQAGALLPDTQYF. The CDR3 DNA sequence: TGCGCCAGCAGCCATCAAGCGGGGGCCCTGCTGCCAGATACGCAGTATTTT.

The genes are TRBV4-1 and TRBJ2-6, with 7 bases fitting TRBD1. The CDR3 has 21 residues. Germline V lookup: CDR1 MGHRA, CDR2 YSYEKL. V lost 1 base and J lost 4; bases outside the gene matches: 19. The chain's CDR3 is CASSQVVTRQGSIVGANVLTF. CDR3 sequence (DNA): TGCGCCAGCAGCCAAGTGGTAACTAGACAGGGATCGATCGTGGGGGCCAACGTCCTGACTTTC.

J is TRBJ1-1 and V is TRBV28; the D gene is possibly TRBD1 (5 bases). The V and J ends lost 6 bases and 3 bases respectively, with 17 bases between them. The CDR3 length is 15 residues. Germline V gene data show CDR1 as MDHEN and CDR2 as SYDVKM. The CDR3 here is CASSAGPHGDTEAFF. The CDR3 DNA is TGTGCCAGCAGCGCGGGGCCTCACGGGGACACTGAAGCTTTCTTT.

The V and J genes are TRBV6-6 and TRBJ2-6; weak D call: TRBD2 (6 bases). The V gene's germline CDR1 is MNHNY and CDR2 SVGAGI (reference sequence). This CDR3 is 16 amino acids long. V was trimmed by 0 bases and J by 2 bases, leaving 8 bases between them. In DNA form, the CDR3 reads TGTGCCAGCAGTTACTCGGGGAGGACTGGGGCCAACGTCCTGACTTTC. Its protein is CASSYSGRTGANVLTF.

The rearrangement joins TRBV6-5 to TRBJ1-1; D is ambiguous. This CDR3 spans 12 amino acids. Between the trimmed V and J ends, which lost 6 bases and 2 bases, there was a span of 7 bases. The germline gives CDR1 MNHEY, CDR2 SVGAGI. The CDR3 spells CASRLPNTEAFF. DNA for the CDR3: TGTGCCAGCAGACTACCTAACACTGAAGCTTTCTTT.

To note about this clone: One end of the junction fails to match germline, which may point to a read error. The chain combines TRBV7-7 with TRBJ2-5; D call uncertain. The CDR3 is 13 amino acids. Germline loops: CDR1 SSHAT, CDR2 FNYEAQ (reference sequence). The CDR3: CASSLGPQETQYF. DNA for the CDR3: TGTGCTAGCAGCTTAGGGCCACAAGAGACCCAGTACTTC.

Only one count was recorded for this clone. V usage is TRBV10-1 and J usage is TRBJ2-1, with TRBD2 matching 12 bases. The trim removed 0 bases at V and 6 bases at J, leaving 15 bases unmatched. The CDR3 consists of 20 residues. CDR1 and CDR2 (germline): WNHNN, SYGVQD (reference sequence). The chain's CDR3 is CASSESLKAETSGSFNEQFF. In DNA, the CDR3 is TGCGCCAGCAGTGAGTCCCTAAAAGCGGAGACTAGCGGGAGTTTCAATGAGCAGTTCTTC.

The rearrangement uses TRBV11-2 and TRBJ2-6; D perhaps matches TRBD1 (5 bases). Germline V gene data show CDR1 as SGHAT and CDR2 as FQNNGV. This CDR3 region has 18 residues. Trimming took 2 bases from V and 3 from J, leaving 17 bases between them. CDR3 bases: TGTGCCAGCAGCTTATTTGACAGCCCTTTCGATGGGGCCAACGTCCTGACTTTC. Translation: CASSLFDSPFDGANVLTF.

This chain joins TRBV19 and TRBJ1-5; D is perhaps TRBD1 (6 bases). The V gene lost 3 bases and the J gene lost 3 bases, with 12 bases spanning the gap. The CDR3 covers 15 residues. CDR1 and CDR2 (germline): LNHDA, SQIVND (reference sequence). Here the CDR3 reads CASSIGGLFNQPQHF. The CDR3 DNA sequence: TGTGCCAGTAGTATTGGGGGCCTGTTCAATCAGCCCCAGCATTTT.

The chain carries TRBV27 and TRBJ1-1; unclear D gene. Germline lookup yields CDR1 MNHEY and CDR2 SMNVEV (reference sequence). V shed 6 bases and J shed 7 bases, with 18 bases lying between them. This CDR3 has 14 residues. The CDR3 protein is CASSAMRGSNEAFF. CDR3 in DNA: TGTGCCAGCAGCGCAATGCGGGGATCTAATGAAGCTTTCTTT.